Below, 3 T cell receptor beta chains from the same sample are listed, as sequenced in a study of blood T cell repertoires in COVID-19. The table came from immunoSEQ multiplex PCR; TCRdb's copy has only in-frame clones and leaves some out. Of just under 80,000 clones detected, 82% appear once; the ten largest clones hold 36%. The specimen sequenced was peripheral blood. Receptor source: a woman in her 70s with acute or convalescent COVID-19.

In nucleotides, the CDR3 is TGTGCCAGCAGCCTAAGCGGGATTGGCTACAATGAGCAGTTCTTC. It yields the protein CASSLSGIGYNEQFF. The rearrangement joins TRBV7-9 to TRBJ2-1, with TRBD2 identical over 7 bases. The CDR3 has 15 residues. The trim removed 5 bases at V and 3 bases at J, leaving 7 bases unmatched. CDR1 SEHNR and CDR2 FQNEAQ come from the germline V gene (reference sequence).

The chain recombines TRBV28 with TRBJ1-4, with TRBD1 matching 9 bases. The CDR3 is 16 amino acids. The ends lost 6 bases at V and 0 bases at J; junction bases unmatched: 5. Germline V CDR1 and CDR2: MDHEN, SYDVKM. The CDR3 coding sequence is TGTGCCAGCAGCAGACAGGGGGGGGCAACTAATGAAAAACTGTTTTTT. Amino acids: CASSRQGGATNEKLFF.

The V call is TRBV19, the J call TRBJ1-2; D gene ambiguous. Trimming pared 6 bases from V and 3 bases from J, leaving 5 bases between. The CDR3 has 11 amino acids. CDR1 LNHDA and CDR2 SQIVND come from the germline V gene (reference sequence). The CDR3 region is CASRADYGYTF. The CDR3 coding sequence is TGTGCCAGTAGGGCAGACTATGGCTACACCTTC.